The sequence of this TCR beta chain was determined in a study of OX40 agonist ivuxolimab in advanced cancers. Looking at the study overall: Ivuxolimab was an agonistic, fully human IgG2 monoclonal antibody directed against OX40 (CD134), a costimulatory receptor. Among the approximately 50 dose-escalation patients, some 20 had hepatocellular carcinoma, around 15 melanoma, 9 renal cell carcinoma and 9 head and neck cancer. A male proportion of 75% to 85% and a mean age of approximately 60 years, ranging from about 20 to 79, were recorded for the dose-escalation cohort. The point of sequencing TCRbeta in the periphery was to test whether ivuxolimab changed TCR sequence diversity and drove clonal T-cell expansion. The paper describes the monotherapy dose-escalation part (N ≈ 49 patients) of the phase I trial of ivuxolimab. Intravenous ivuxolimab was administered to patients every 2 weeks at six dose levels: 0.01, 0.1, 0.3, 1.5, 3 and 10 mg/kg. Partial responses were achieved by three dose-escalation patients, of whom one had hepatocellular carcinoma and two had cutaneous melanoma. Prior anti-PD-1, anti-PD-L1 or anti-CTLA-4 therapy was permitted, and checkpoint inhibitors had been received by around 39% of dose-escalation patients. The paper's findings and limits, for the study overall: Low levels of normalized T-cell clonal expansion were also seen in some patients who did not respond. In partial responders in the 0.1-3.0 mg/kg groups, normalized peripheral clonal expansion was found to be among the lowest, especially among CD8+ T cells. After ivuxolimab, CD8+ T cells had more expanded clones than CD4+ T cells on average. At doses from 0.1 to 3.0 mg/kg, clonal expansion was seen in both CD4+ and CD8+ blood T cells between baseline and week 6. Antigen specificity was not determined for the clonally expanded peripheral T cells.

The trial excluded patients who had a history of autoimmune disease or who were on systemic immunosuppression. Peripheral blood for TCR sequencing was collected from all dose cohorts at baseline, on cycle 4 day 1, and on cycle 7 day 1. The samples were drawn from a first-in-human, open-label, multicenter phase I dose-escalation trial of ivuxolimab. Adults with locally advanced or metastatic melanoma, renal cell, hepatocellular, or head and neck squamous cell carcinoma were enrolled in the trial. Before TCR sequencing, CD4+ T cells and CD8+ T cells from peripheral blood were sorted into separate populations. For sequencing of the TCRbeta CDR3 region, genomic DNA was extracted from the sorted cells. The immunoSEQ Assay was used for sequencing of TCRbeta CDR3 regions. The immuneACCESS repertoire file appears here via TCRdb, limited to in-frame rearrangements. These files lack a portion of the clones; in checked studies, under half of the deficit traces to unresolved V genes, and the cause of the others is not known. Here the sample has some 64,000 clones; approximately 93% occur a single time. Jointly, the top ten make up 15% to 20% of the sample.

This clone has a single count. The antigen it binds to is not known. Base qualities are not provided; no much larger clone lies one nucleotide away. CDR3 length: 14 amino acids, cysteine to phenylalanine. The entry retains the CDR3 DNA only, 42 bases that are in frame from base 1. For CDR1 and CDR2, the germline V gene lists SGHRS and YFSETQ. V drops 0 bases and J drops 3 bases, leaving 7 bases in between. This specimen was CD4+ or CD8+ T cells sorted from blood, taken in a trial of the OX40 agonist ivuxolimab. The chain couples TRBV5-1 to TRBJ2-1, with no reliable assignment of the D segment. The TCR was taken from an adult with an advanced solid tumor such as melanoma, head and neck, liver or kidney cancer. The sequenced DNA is TGCGCCAGCAGCTTGGACAACAGCTACAATGAGCAGTTCTTC. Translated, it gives CASSLDNSYNEQFF.